What follows is one T cell receptor (beta chain) and its context. What it recognizes is unknown. Method: immunoSEQ multiplex PCR; TCRdb's copy keeps in-frame clones and lacks some. The data show roughly 80,000 clones, 80% to 90% seen once. The sample belongs to a study of OX40 agonist ivuxolimab in advanced cancers. Findings and caveats of the study: On average, CD8+ T cells had more expanded clones than CD4+. The CD4+ and CD8+ T cells in the blood had expanded clonally by week 6 at 0.1 to 3.0 mg/kg.

Blood draws occurred at baseline, cycle 4 day 1, and cycle 7 day 1. Per germline, CDR1 MRHNA and CDR2 SNTAGT. The V end was cut by 2 bases, the J end by 7 bases, with 12 bases between. There are 13 residues in the CDR3. This chain uses TRBV6-4 with TRBJ2-7, with D tentatively TRBD2 (5 bases). This specimen consisted of CD4+ or CD8+ T cells sorted from blood, obtained in a trial of the OX40 agonist ivuxolimab. This sequence originates from an adult with an advanced solid tumor such as melanoma, head and neck, liver or kidney cancer. As DNA, the CDR3 is TGTGCCAGCAGTGACCGGGCTAGCATAGAGCAGTACTTC. Protein: CASSDRASIEQYF.